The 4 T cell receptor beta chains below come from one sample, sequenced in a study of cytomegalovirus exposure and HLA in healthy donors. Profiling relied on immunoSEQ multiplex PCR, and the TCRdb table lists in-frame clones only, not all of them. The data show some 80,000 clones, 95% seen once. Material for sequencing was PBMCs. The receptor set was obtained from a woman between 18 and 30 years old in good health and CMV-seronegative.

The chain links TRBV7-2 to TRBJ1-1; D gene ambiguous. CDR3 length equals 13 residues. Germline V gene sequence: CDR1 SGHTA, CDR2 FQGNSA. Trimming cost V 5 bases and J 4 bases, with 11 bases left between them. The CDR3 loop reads CASSEVLGTEAFF. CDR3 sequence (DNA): TGTGCCAGCAGCGAGGTATTGGGCACTGAAGCTTTCTTT. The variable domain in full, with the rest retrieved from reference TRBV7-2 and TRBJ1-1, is GAGVSQSPSNKVTEKGKDVELRCDPISGHTALYWYRQSLGQGLEFLIYFQGNSAPDKSGLPSDRFSAERTGGSVSTLTIQRTQQEDSAVYLCASSEVLGTEAFFGQGTRLTVV.

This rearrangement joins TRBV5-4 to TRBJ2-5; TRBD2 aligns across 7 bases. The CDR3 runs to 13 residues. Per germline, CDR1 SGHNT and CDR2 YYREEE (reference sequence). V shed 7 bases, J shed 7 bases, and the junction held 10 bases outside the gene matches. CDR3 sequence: CASRAMWGGTQYF. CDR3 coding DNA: TGTGCCAGCCGGGCTATGTGGGGGGGGACCCAGTACTTC.

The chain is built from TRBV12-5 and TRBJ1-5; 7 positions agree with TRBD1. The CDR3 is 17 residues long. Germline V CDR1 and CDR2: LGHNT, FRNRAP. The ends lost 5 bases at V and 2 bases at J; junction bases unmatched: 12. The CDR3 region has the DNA TGTGCTAGTGGTCCCCAGGGGGGACGGATACGCAATCAGCCCCAGCATTTT. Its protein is CASGPQGGRIRNQPQHF.

This CDR3 is CASGVTAQWVPEAFF. As DNA, the CDR3 is TGTGCCAGCGGAGTGACAGCCCAGTGGGTCCCTGAAGCTTTCTTT. This chain joins TRBV2 and TRBJ1-1; tentative D call: TRBD1 (5 bases). Germline V gives CDR1 SNHLY, CDR2 FYNNEI. Deletions cut 8 bases from V and 6 bases from J, with 22 bases between. This CDR3 has 15 residues.